Following are 20 T cell receptor beta chains from one sample sequenced in a study of cytomegalovirus exposure and HLA in healthy donors. PCR used 60 Vbeta primers and 13 Jbeta primers. Generated by immunoSEQ multiplex PCR, the TCRdb table keeps only in-frame clones and is missing some. The table includes about 130,000 clones, 80% detected once. Sequencing used PBMCs. These receptors all stem from a man aged 25-40 years in good health and CMV-seronegative.

The chain employs TRBV5-1 and TRBJ2-1; TRBD2 matches 8 bases. Trimming took 4 bases from V and 1 from J; bases not matched to a gene: 4. The CDR3 has 15 amino acids. CDR1 is SGHRS, CDR2 YFSETQ, per germline. CDR3 protein: CASSLGTSSYNEQFF. In nucleotides, the CDR3 is TGCGCCAGCAGCCTCGGGACTAGTTCCTACAATGAGCAGTTCTTC.

The J gene is TRBJ1-4, the V gene TRBV11-3, with D maybe TRBD1 (5 bases). Trimming pared 2 bases from V and 10 bases from J, leaving 14 bases between. The V gene's germline CDR1 is SGHNT and CDR2 YENEEA. This CDR3 region has 14 residues. The CDR3 is CASSLWQGVGKLFF. The CDR3 DNA is TGTGCCAGCAGCTTATGGCAGGGCGTTGGAAAACTGTTTTTT.

The chain links TRBV27 to TRBJ2-7; TRBD2 aligns across 13 bases. The V gene end was trimmed by 6 bases and the J gene end by 7 bases; junction bases not matched to a gene: 6. Germline V gene lookup returns CDR1 MNHEY and CDR2 SMNVEV (reference sequence). CDR3 size: 14 residues. CDR3 DNA sequence: TGTGCCAGCAGGATAGGGACTAGCGGGGCTGAGCAGTACTTC. This sequence encodes CASRIGTSGAEQYF.

This clone has a handful of counts. The genes are TRBV5-4 and TRBJ1-2; tentative D call: TRBD1 (6 bases). Germline V gene lookup returns CDR1 SGHNT and CDR2 YYREEE (reference sequence). The CDR3 runs to 16 residues. The V and J ends lost 1 base and 4 bases respectively, with 17 bases between them. CDR3: CASSLPMMDSVYGYTF. The CDR3 DNA reads as TGTGCCAGCAGCTTGCCCATGATGGACAGCGTCTATGGCTACACCTTC.

This clone was picked up a small number of times. The chain combines TRBV7-9 with TRBJ2-2; 7 positions agree with TRBD2. The V segment lost 5 bases and the J segment 1 base; nucleotides outside the gene matches: 4. The length of the CDR3 is 15 residues. Germline CDR1 SEHNR, CDR2 FQNEAQ (reference sequence). In DNA, the CDR3 is TGTGCCAGCAGCCACAGCGGGATGAACACCGGGGAGCTGTTTTTT. Its protein is CASSHSGMNTGELFF.

This rearrangement joins TRBV13 to TRBJ2-1; D unclear. The CDR3 is made up of 13 amino acids. The germline V and J ends were trimmed by 5 bases and 5 bases, with 10 bases remaining between them. Germline V gene sequence: CDR1 PRHDT, CDR2 FYEKMQ (reference sequence). As DNA, the CDR3 is TGTGCCAGCAGCGTCGGTCCGAACAATGAGCAGTTCTTC. Translation gives CASSVGPNNEQFF.

This chain connects TRBV4-1 to TRBJ2-2; D might be TRBD1 (6 bases). This CDR3 region has 17 residues. Germline CDR1 is MGHRA and CDR2 is YSYEKL. Trimming took 2 bases from V and 3 from J, leaving 16 bases between them. The chain's CDR3 is CASSQKGAQGDTGELFF. The CDR3 DNA reads as TGCGCCAGCAGCCAAAAAGGGGCACAGGGCGACACCGGGGAGCTGTTTTTT.

This chain connects TRBV5-1 to TRBJ2-5; TRBD1 matches 8 bases. The germline V gene encodes CDR1 SGHRS and CDR2 YFSETQ. V lost 0 bases, J lost 5 bases, and 3 bases stayed unmatched. The CDR3 contains 14 residues. The CDR3 sequence is CASSLGQGSETQYF. CDR3 nucleotide sequence: TGCGCCAGCAGCTTGGGACAGGGGTCGGAGACCCAGTACTTC.

The chain is built from TRBV7-3 and TRBJ2-1; weak D call: TRBD2 (6 bases). This CDR3 has 19 residues. The V gene's germline CDR1 is SGHTA and CDR2 FQGTGA. Trimming cost V 1 base and J 4 bases, with 23 bases left between them. CDR3 nucleotide sequence: TGTGCCAGCAGCTTAAGGTCCCCCGTTCGGAGGGACGGGTACAATGAGCAGTTCTTC. This gives the protein CASSLRSPVRRDGYNEQFF.

In this sample, this clone turned up a few times. For the CDR3, the DNA is TGTGCCAGCAGTTACGTACGTGCAGGGGAAGATACGCAGTATTTT. Protein sequence: CASSYVRAGEDTQYF. The genes are TRBV6-5 and TRBJ2-3; weak D call: TRBD1 (6 bases). Germline lookup yields CDR1 MNHEY and CDR2 SVGAGI. Trimming stripped 2 bases from V and 5 bases from J, with 14 bases between. This CDR3 is built from 15 residues.

This clone was found a few times. The chain employs TRBV19 and TRBJ1-4, with D perhaps TRBD1 (6 bases). Trimming left V 8 bases short and J 3 bases short, with 13 bases between. The V gene's germline CDR1 is LNHDA and CDR2 SQIVND (reference sequence). This CDR3 is built from 14 residues. This CDR3 reads CASSTGAANEKLFF. CDR3 bases: TGTGCCAGTTCGACAGGAGCAGCTAATGAAAAACTGTTTTTT.

This chain joins TRBV27 and TRBJ2-7, with 8 nucleotides matching TRBD2. Trimming at V came to 5 bases and at J to 3 bases, leaving 9 bases not matched to a gene. CDR1 MNHEY and CDR2 SMNVEV come from the germline V gene (reference sequence). This CDR3 has 15 residues. CDR3 DNA: TGTGCCAGCAGTGAAGCGGGAGTTGCCCTCTACGAGCAGTACTTC. The encoded protein is CASSEAGVALYEQYF.

The chain links TRBV29-1 to TRBJ2-1; D possibly corresponds to TRBD2 (6 bases). CDR3 length: 13 amino acids. V was shortened by 6 bases and J by 8 bases, with 17 bases between the two germline ends. Germline V lookup: CDR1 SQVTM, CDR2 ANQGSEA. CDR3 residues: CSVQGLFGDEQFF. CDR3 DNA: TGCAGCGTCCAGGGACTTTTTGGGGATGAGCAGTTCTTC.

V gene TRBV7-9 combines with J gene TRBJ1-2, with D possibly TRBD1 on 5 matching bases. The V gene's germline CDR1 is SEHNR and CDR2 FQNEAQ (reference sequence). The CDR3 is 16 amino acids. Trimming cost V 2 bases and J 0 bases, with 13 bases left between them. CDR3 DNA: TGTGCCAGCAGCTTATATTATAGGGGTTCTAACTATGGCTACACCTTC. This codes for CASSLYYRGSNYGYTF.

V usage is TRBV27 and J usage is TRBJ1-2, with TRBD1 matching over 8 bases. The V gene's germline CDR1 is MNHEY and CDR2 SMNVEV (reference sequence). V gave up 5 bases and J gave up 6 bases; unmatched junction bases: 2. The CDR3 is 12 residues long. CDR3 coding DNA: TGTGCCAGCAGTGGACAGGGAGATGGCTACACCTTC. Encoded protein: CASSGQGDGYTF.

CDR3 residues: CASTGSYTEAFF. For the CDR3, the DNA is TGTGCCAGCACCGGGAGTTACACTGAAGCTTTCTTT. The chain combines TRBV6-1 with TRBJ1-1; D unresolved. Germline CDR1 MNHNS, CDR2 SASEGT. CDR3 length: 12 residues. The V gene lost 7 bases and the J gene lost 3 bases, with 9 bases spanning the gap.

The V gene is TRBV10-3, the J gene TRBJ1-3, with TRBD1 matching 7 bases. The CDR3 has 15 residues. V was pared by 0 bases and J by 7 bases, with 6 bases of the junction left unmatched. Germline V gene sequence: CDR1 ENHRY, CDR2 SYGVKD. The CDR3 DNA is TGTGCCATCAGTGAGTCCGACAGGGTAATCAACACCATATATTTT. This codes for CAISESDRVINTIYF.

The chain is built from TRBV9 and TRBJ2-1; 10 nucleotides match TRBD2. Unmatched junction bases numbered 14, after V lost 4 bases and J lost 4 bases. The CDR3 contains 18 residues. Germline-derived CDR1 and CDR2 are SGDLS and YYNGEE. This CDR3 is CASSSQTSGSSRYNEQFF. The CDR3 bases are TGTGCCAGCAGCTCGCAGACTAGCGGGTCAAGCAGGTACAATGAGCAGTTCTTC.

This clone was observed a handful of times. The chain recombines TRBV4-2 with TRBJ2-1; 14 bases map to TRBD2. This CDR3 contains 17 residues. The germline gives CDR1 LGHNA, CDR2 YNFKEQ. The V segment lost 4 bases and the J segment 4 bases; nucleotides outside the gene matches: 6. The CDR3 loop reads CASSRGLAGVSYNEQFF. In DNA form, the CDR3 reads TGTGCCAGCAGCCGGGGACTAGCGGGAGTCTCTTACAATGAGCAGTTCTTC.

This rearrangement joins TRBV10-3 to TRBJ2-7, with 8 bases matching TRBD1. V shed 7 bases, J shed 6 bases, and the junction held 14 bases outside the gene matches. CDR3 length equals 15 residues. Germline CDR1 and CDR2: ENHRY and SYGVKD. As DNA, the CDR3 is TGTGCCATCAAGCCGCAGGGGGCGGACTCAAGCGAGCAGTACTTC. Protein: CAIKPQGADSSEQYF.